The sequence of this T cell receptor (beta chain) was determined in a study of blood T cell repertoires in COVID-19. The overall study: PBMCs, B-cell-depleted T cells, or T cells provided the cDNA or gDNA that made up the material.

Germline lookup yields CDR1 SGHDN and CDR2 FVKESK. The CDR3 sequence is 13 residues long. V was cut by 4 bases and J by 4 bases, with 11 bases left in between. Assay used: immunoSEQ multiplex PCR; TCRdb lists only in-frame clones, some missing. There are about 230,000 clones in the sample; 70% to 90% occur only once, and 2.6% lies in the top ten. The receptor was isolated from a woman in her 70s with active or convalescent COVID-19. Input material: peripheral blood. The gene calls are TRBV14 and TRBJ2-7; unclear D gene. CDR3 bases: TGTGCCAGCAGCCGTGGGCCCAATTACGAGCAGTACTTC. It translates to CASSRGPNYEQYF.